This T cell receptor (beta chain) is from a study of blood T cell repertoires in COVID-19. Turning to the study itself: Collection of acute and convalescent COVID-19 samples took place in the United States, Italy and Spain.

Assignment of participants to cohorts was predicated upon participant-reported clinical history. Trimming removed 7 bases from V and 2 bases from J, with 11 bases in between. The CDR3 length is 13 residues. Sequenced by immunoSEQ multiplex PCR; TCRdb stores in-frame clones only, minus some. In the table there are a few hundred thousand clones, about 88% of which are singletons. The TCR originated in a woman aged 30 to 39 who had recovered from COVID-19. The V gene is TRBV12-3 or TRBV12-4, the J gene TRBJ1-1; no clear D. Sequenced: PBMCs or T cells enriched from blood (not recorded which). The CDR3 sequence: CASTAGENTEAFF. The DNA for the CDR3 is TGTGCCAGCACCGCGGGAGAAAACACTGAAGCTTTCTTT.